The next 15 T cell receptor beta chains were all read from a single sample in a study of post-analysis software for immune sequencing data. The study's findings and limits: In patients, TRBV5-6, TRBV5-1 and TRBV20-1 belonged to five or six TRBV segments found more frequently than in controls.

The TCR beta cDNA libraries carried unique molecular identifiers. Via MiXCR, TCRdb re-called the PCR reads, giving one row per CDR3 protein. The table includes hundreds of thousands of distinct CDR3 sequences, more than 30% detected once. No cognate antigen is known for these TCRs. Sequenced: blood. These receptors originate from a girl aged 2 to 10 with multiple sclerosis.

The chain employs TRBV6-2 or TRBV6-3 and TRBJ2-7; 7 bases map to TRBD1. Germline CDR1 MNHEY, CDR2 SVGEGT. The CDR3 contains 15 residues. V trimming: 2 bases; J trimming: 3 bases; junction bases outside the gene matches: 7. In DNA, the CDR3 is TGTGCCAGCAGTTACGGTGGACAGGATTACTACGAGCAGTACTTC. Translated: CASSYGGQDYYEQYF.

On this clonotype itself: A read error may account for a junction end that differs from germline. The chain has TRBV6-6 and TRBJ2-7, with D possibly matching TRBD2 (5 bases). CDR3 size: 12 residues. Per germline, CDR1 MNHNY and CDR2 SVGAGI (reference sequence). The CDR3 DNA follows: TGTGCCAGCAGTTACACAGACTACAAGCAGTACTTC. As protein: CASSYTDYKQYF.

This clonotype was found a few times. The rearrangement links TRBV7-2 to TRBJ2-7; weak D call: TRBD1 (6 bases). CDR1 is SGHTA and CDR2 is FQGNSA in the germline V gene. The CDR3 runs to 16 residues. Trimming took off 5 bases at V and 6 bases at J, with 23 bases between the two ends. Here the CDR3 DNA reads TGTGCCAGCAGCCTGATGGGTCCAGGGGTTCTATCCGAGCAGTACTTC. Protein: CASSLMGPGVLSEQYF.

V and J are TRBV12-3 or TRBV12-4 and TRBJ2-3; D is unresolved. Trimming left V 7 bases short and J 2 bases short, with 10 bases between. The CDR3 is made up of 13 amino acids. CDR3 nucleotide sequence: TGTGCCAGCAAGGTTGTATCCACAGATACGCAGTATTTT. This encodes CASKVVSTDTQYF.

V gene TRBV5-1 combines with J gene TRBJ2-1; 14 bases are shared with TRBD2. CDR1 is SGHRS, CDR2 YFSETQ, per germline. CDR3 length equals 17 residues. V was pared by 4 bases and J by 5 bases, with 8 bases of the junction left unmatched. CDR3 loop: CASSGGLAGAQNNEQFF. The CDR3 nucleotides read TGCGCCAGCAGCGGGGGACTAGCGGGGGCCCAGAACAATGAGCAGTTCTTC.

The rearrangement joins TRBV3-1 to TRBJ2-1; 15 positions agree with TRBD2. Unmatched junction bases numbered 8, after V lost 9 bases and J lost 2 bases. Germline-derived CDR1 and CDR2 are LGHDT and YNNKEL (reference sequence). This CDR3 has 17 amino acids. The CDR3 sequence: CASTGLAGGLTYNEQFF. Here the CDR3 DNA reads TGTGCCAGTACGGGACTAGCGGGGGGCCTTACCTACAATGAGCAGTTCTTC.

The chain links TRBV7-8 to TRBJ2-1; 7 bases fit TRBD2. The junction had 11 bases not matched to a gene; V was cut back by 4 bases and J by 5 bases. Germline V gene lookup returns CDR1 SGHVS and CDR2 FQNEAQ. This CDR3 spans 16 amino acids. CDR3 DNA sequence: TGTGCCAGCAGCTCCCGGCTAGCGGTTAGGAACAATGAGCAGTTCTTC. Residues: CASSSRLAVRNNEQFF. Drawing the rest from reference TRBV7-8 and TRBJ2-1, the complete variable domain is GAGVSQSPRYKVAKRGQDVALRCDPISGHVSLFWYQQALGQGPEFLTYFQNEAQLDKSGLPSDRFFAERPEGSVSTLKIQRTQQEDSAVYLCASSSRLAVRNNEQFFGPGTRLTVL.

The chain is built from TRBV6-1 and TRBJ2-5, with a tentative D call TRBD1 (6 bases). The J call is in doubt because the DNA end fits TRBJ2-7 better. Germline CDR1 and CDR2: MNHNS and SASEGT. The CDR3 sequence is 16 residues long. CDR3 amino acids: CASSLPGGEQGPEQYF. CDR3 bases: TGTGCCAGCAGTCTCCCTGGGGGAGAACAGGGCCCCGAGCAGTACTTC.

The V gene is TRBV7-2, the J gene TRBJ2-5, with unresolved D. V was trimmed by 5 bases and J by 2 bases, leaving 15 bases between them. This CDR3 is built from 15 residues. Per the germline V gene, CDR1 is SGHTA and CDR2 is FQGNSA. The CDR3 loop is CASSRPAAPQETQYF. CDR3 DNA: TGTGCCAGCAGCCGGCCGGCGGCTCCGCAAGAGACCCAGTACTTC.

V and J are TRBV7-2 and TRBJ2-7, with D perhaps assigned TRBD1 or TRBD2 (6 bases each). V gave up 4 bases and J gave up 5 bases, with 15 bases separating them. Germline loops: CDR1 SGHTA, CDR2 FQGNSA. This CDR3 is 14 amino acids long. This CDR3 reads CASSSPSGGHEQYF. The CDR3 coding sequence is TGTGCCAGCAGCTCCCCCTCCGGGGGCCACGAGCAGTACTTC.

This chain uses TRBV6-6 with TRBJ1-2; D might be TRBD1 (5 bases). CDR1 MNHNY and CDR2 SVGAGI come from the germline V gene (reference sequence). The CDR3 extends over 15 amino acids. V lost 5 bases, J lost 4 bases, and 17 bases lay in between. CDR3 bases: TGTGCCAGCAGTCTGACACCAGGGATCTCCTATGGCTACACCTTC. It yields the protein CASSLTPGISYGYTF.

V is TRBV20-1 and J is TRBJ2-3, with 12 bases identical to TRBD2. The CDR3 runs 19 residues. The trim removed 2 bases at V and 5 bases at J, leaving 17 bases unmatched. Germline V gene lookup returns CDR1 DFQATT and CDR2 SNEGSKA (reference sequence). CDR3 residues: CSARRISTSGGPMRDTQYF. The CDR3 DNA follows: TGCAGTGCTAGACGAATCTCTACTAGCGGGGGGCCAATGAGAGATACGCAGTATTTT.

V usage is TRBV5-1 and J usage is TRBJ2-4; D perhaps matches TRBD2 (6 bases). The CDR3 sequence is 16 residues long. The ends were cut back, 4 bases at V and 0 bases at J, with 14 bases in the middle. Germline CDR1 is SGHRS and CDR2 is YFSETQ. The CDR3 coding sequence is TGCGCCAGCAGCCCGGGACTCCATCTAGCCAAAAACATTCAGTACTTC. Protein sequence: CASSPGLHLAKNIQYF.

V gene TRBV6-5 combines with J gene TRBJ2-1; 10 nucleotides match TRBD2. The CDR3 extends over 18 amino acids. V was clipped by 3 bases and J by 5 bases; unmatched bases: 13. CDR1 and CDR2 from the germline V gene are MNHEY and SVGAGI. The CDR3 sequence: CASSYMVAGGGIHNEQFF. The CDR3 nucleotides are TGTGCCAGCAGTTATATGGTAGCGGGAGGCGGCATACACAATGAGCAGTTCTTC.

V gene TRBV7-9 combines with J gene TRBJ1-6; 8 positions match TRBD1. This CDR3 has 15 amino acids. The junction had 8 bases not matched to a gene; V was cut back by 3 bases and J by 10 bases. Germline assignment: CDR1 SEHNR and CDR2 FQNEAQ (reference sequence). CDR3 DNA: TGTGCCAGCAGCTTCCTACGACAGGGGAACTCACCCCTCCACTTT. Its protein is CASSFLRQGNSPLHF.